Listed here are 21 T cell receptor beta chains from one sample, sequenced in a study of blood T cell repertoires in COVID-19. Produced via immunoSEQ multiplex PCR; TCRdb's table is partial and in-frame only. The table records 65,000 to 75,000 clones, 75% to 80% of them present only once. Sample: peripheral blood. The receptor source for this set is a human donor in a cohort sampled during active COVID-19.

This sequence joins TRBV5-4 and TRBJ1-6; 7 nucleotides agree with TRBD1. Germline assignment: CDR1 SGHNT and CDR2 YYREEE (reference sequence). The CDR3 is 14 residues long. V gave up 3 bases and J gave up 7 bases; unmatched junction bases: 4. CDR3 amino acids: CASSYRDSNSPLHF. DNA of the CDR3: TGTGCCAGCAGCTACCGGGACAGCAATTCACCCCTCCACTTT.

V usage is TRBV7-9 and J usage is TRBJ2-2, with TRBD1 identical over 7 bases. Per germline, CDR1 SEHNR and CDR2 FQNEAQ (reference sequence). This CDR3 contains 17 residues. With V trimmed by 6 bases and J by 1 base, 11 bases remained unmatched. CDR3 nucleotide sequence: TGTGCCAGCAGATCGAGGGGGCCCAGAGGGAACACCGGGGAGCTGTTTTTT. This codes for CASRSRGPRGNTGELFF.

In this sample, this clone turned up a few times. V gene TRBV28 combines with J gene TRBJ2-1, with TRBD2 matching over 7 bases. CDR3 length: 21 residues. The V segment lost 2 bases and the J segment 5 bases; nucleotides outside the gene matches: 24. The germline V gene encodes CDR1 MDHEN and CDR2 SYDVKM. Written as DNA, the CDR3 is TGTGCCAGCAGTTTACCTAGCGGATACCGGGGACGGTATATAGCCCACAATGAGCAGTTCTTC. Translated, it gives CASSLPSGYRGRYIAHNEQFF.

This clone occurred a few times. The chain links TRBV4-2 to TRBJ2-3; a possible D gene is TRBD1 (5 bases). V lost 4 bases and J lost 3, with 14 bases in between. The CDR3 has 15 amino acids. Germline V gene lookup returns CDR1 LGHNA and CDR2 YNFKEQ. CDR3 sequence (DNA): TGTGCCAGCAGCCGTCGCCAGGGCGGAACAGATACGCAGTATTTT. The encoded protein is CASSRRQGGTDTQYF.

V gene TRBV15 combines with J gene TRBJ1-2; 10 bases fit TRBD1. The CDR3 runs to 15 residues. Germline V gives CDR1 LNHNV, CDR2 YYDKDF (reference sequence). The J segment lost 4 bases and the V segment lost 5 bases, leaving 7 bases of the junction unmatched. In nucleotides, the CDR3 is TGTGCCACCAGCCCCGGGACAGGGGTGGTCTATGGCTACACCTTC. Its protein product is CATSPGTGVVYGYTF.

J is TRBJ2-1 and V is TRBV5-1; 10 bases agree with TRBD2. Germline trimming cut 7 bases from V and 6 bases from J; bases unmatched to any gene: 7. Per the germline V gene, CDR1 is SGHRS and CDR2 is YFSETQ. The CDR3 consists of 14 residues. CDR3 bases: TGCGCCAGCGGACCAGCGGGAGGGTTCAATGAGCAGTTCTTC. Translated, it gives CASGPAGGFNEQFF.

V is TRBV6-5 and J is TRBJ1-1; D unclear. Germline assignment: CDR1 MNHEY and CDR2 SVGAGI. The CDR3 consists of 13 residues. With 7 bases removed from V and 0 bases from J, the gap between germline ends came to 9 bases. The CDR3 sequence: CASITQLNTEAFF. The CDR3 DNA reads TGTGCCAGCATTACCCAGTTGAACACTGAAGCTTTCTTT.

By proportion, this clone is medium-sized. The CDR3 loop is CASSLDRDRGYTF. CDR3 bases: TGCGCCAGCAGCCTAGACAGGGATCGCGGCTACACCTTC. The chain is built from TRBV10-1 and TRBJ1-2; 7 nucleotides agree with TRBD1. This CDR3 has 13 residues. Per the germline V gene, CDR1 is WNHNN and CDR2 is SYGVQD (reference sequence). After removal of 6 bases from V and 8 bases from J, the junction contained 9 bases not matched to a gene.

The chain is built from TRBV7-9 and TRBJ1-1; the D gene is possibly TRBD1 (5 bases). V lost 3 bases and J 5 bases, leaving 10 bases between the germline ends. This CDR3 spans 13 amino acids. The germline CDR1 and CDR2 sequences are SEHNR and FQNEAQ (reference sequence). The CDR3 sequence: CASSFVRETEAFF. DNA for the CDR3: TGTGCCAGCAGCTTCGTCAGGGAAACTGAAGCTTTCTTT.

In this sample, this clone turned up once. The chain joins TRBV4-2 to TRBJ2-7; D gene unclear. CDR1 is LGHNA and CDR2 is YNFKEQ in the germline V gene. The V gene lost 2 bases and the J gene lost 3 bases, with 14 bases spanning the gap. The CDR3 spans 15 residues. Here the CDR3 reads CASSQYDSRDYEQYF. The CDR3, as DNA: TGTGCCAGCAGCCAATACGACTCAAGAGACTACGAGCAGTACTTC.

This rearrangement joins TRBV5-5 to TRBJ1-2; TRBD1 aligns across 10 bases. The germline V gene encodes CDR1 SGHKS and CDR2 YYEKEE (reference sequence). CDR3 length: 16 residues. The junction had 8 bases not matched to a gene; V was cut back by 2 bases and J by 4 bases. CDR3 amino acids: CASSFAGQGISYGYTF. The CDR3 DNA is TGTGCCAGCAGCTTCGCGGGACAGGGGATATCCTATGGCTACACCTTC.

This chain connects TRBV11-2 to TRBJ2-2; 8 bases agree with TRBD1. Germline assignment: CDR1 SGHAT and CDR2 FQNNGV. The CDR3 contains 14 residues. J gave up 7 bases and V 5 bases, and 6 bases lay outside the gene matches. CDR3 in amino acids: CASSRQGLHGELFF. The CDR3 DNA sequence: TGTGCCAGCAGCAGACAGGGGCTGCACGGGGAGCTGTTTTTT.

The chain employs TRBV28 and TRBJ2-1; a possible D gene is TRBD2 (5 bases). Germline CDR1 is MDHEN and CDR2 is SYDVKM. V was pared by 2 bases and J by 11 bases, with 13 bases between. The CDR3 is 13 amino acids. CDR3 DNA: TGTGCCAGCAGTTTAGTAGCGCGAGAACAGCAGTTCTTC. It encodes CASSLVAREQQFF.

J is TRBJ1-2 and V is TRBV23-1; TRBD1 aligns across 10 bases. TRBV23-1 is filed as an ORF, its function uncertain. The CDR3 totals 16 residues. J lost 3 bases, V lost 4 bases, and 8 bases had no gene match. The CDR3 reads CASSPRDRGEDYGYTF. The CDR3 region has the DNA TGCGCCAGCAGTCCCAGGGACAGGGGAGAGGACTATGGCTACACCTTC.

This sequence joins TRBV6-6 and TRBJ1-2; 7 nucleotides align to TRBD1. The CDR3 spans 15 residues. Germline CDR1 and CDR2: MNHNY and SVGAGI (reference sequence). V was pared by 7 bases and J by 8 bases, with 16 bases of the junction left unmatched. CDR3 coding DNA: TGTGCCAGCACCTCGGAGGGTAGGGGGCAAGAGGGCTACACCTTC. Amino acids: CASTSEGRGQEGYTF.

The chain couples TRBV5-1 to TRBJ2-7, with a weak D call TRBD2 (5 bases). The V gene lost 0 bases and the J gene lost 3 bases, with 22 bases spanning the gap. The CDR3 is made up of 18 amino acids. The germline gives CDR1 SGHRS, CDR2 YFSETQ. The CDR3 loop is CASSLAAGSLGSVYEQYF. The CDR3 region has the DNA TGCGCCAGCAGCTTGGCCGCCGGGTCGTTGGGTAGCGTCTACGAGCAGTACTTC.

This clone was detected a few times. The chain is built from TRBV5-1 and TRBJ2-2; D is unclear. The germline CDR1 and CDR2 sequences are SGHRS and YFSETQ. V shed 1 base and J shed 0 bases, with 10 bases lying between them. CDR3 length: 16 amino acids. The CDR3 DNA is TGCGCCAGCAGCTTGATCGGAGACGCGAACACCGGGGAGCTGTTTTTT. Translated: CASSLIGDANTGELFF.

The rearrangement uses TRBV3-1 (or the pseudogene TRBV3-2) and TRBJ1-2, with TRBD1 matching over 7 bases. This CDR3 comprises 15 residues. The germline CDR1 and CDR2 sequences are LGHDT and YNNKEL (reference sequence). Trimming cost V 4 bases and J 4 bases; bases outside gene matches: 9. The CDR3 DNA sequence: TGTGCCAGCAGCCCCCCGGGAGGGGGCGGCTATGGCTACACCTTC. Protein: CASSPPGGGGYGYTF.

V and J are TRBV7-2 and TRBJ2-2; a weak D match, TRBD2 (5 bases). Trimming left V 5 bases short and J 7 bases short, with 17 bases between. The CDR3 totals 15 residues. Germline CDR1 and CDR2: SGHTA and FQGNSA. This chain's CDR3 is CASSARRGLVGELFF. In nucleotides, the CDR3 is TGTGCCAGCAGCGCCCGGCGAGGGCTGGTCGGGGAGCTGTTTTTT.

The CDR3 DNA reads TGTGCCAGCAGCCAGGCCTTAGCGGGACGGCCCTACGAGCAGTACTTC. As protein: CASSQALAGRPYEQYF. V and J are TRBV3-1 (or the pseudogene TRBV3-2) and TRBJ2-7; TRBD2 matches 8 bases. After removal of 3 bases from V and 2 bases from J, the junction contained 9 bases not matched to a gene. Germline V gene lookup returns CDR1 LGHDT and CDR2 YNNKEL (reference sequence). This CDR3 is 16 amino acids long.

This chain joins TRBV7-8 and TRBJ2-7; 9 bases fit TRBD2. After removal of 6 bases from V and 1 base from J, the junction contained 4 bases not matched to a gene. CDR1 and CDR2 from the germline V gene are SGHVS and FQNEAQ. The CDR3 extends over 14 amino acids. The CDR3 nucleotides are TGTGCCAGCAGTGGGGCGGGAGGGTCCTACGAGCAGTACTTC. It specifies CASSGAGGSYEQYF.